This T cell receptor beta chain was identified during a study of T-cell memory formation after mild COVID-19. Study results and limitations: Nothing showed for sure that second-wave clones peaking on day 37 were SARS-CoV-2 specific. Contracting clones from day 15 to 85 had balanced CD4/CD8; later expanders favoured CD4+.

Employing constant-segment primers, 5'RACE generated TCR alpha and TCR beta cDNA libraries bearing sample barcodes and UMIs. Using its own MiXCR run on the 5' RACE reads, TCRdb lists one record per CDR3 protein. This sample has hundreds of thousands of distinct CDR3 sequences, with around 20% found just once. Comment on this clonotype: Its antigen is not known.

After removal of 5 bases from V and 5 bases from J, the junction contained 5 bases not matched to a gene. Germline-derived CDR1 and CDR2 are MNHEY and SVGAGI. The CDR3 has 13 amino acids. The V call is TRBV6-5, the J call TRBJ2-5; 7 nucleotides match TRBD1. This TCR was sampled from a man between 18 and 29 years old who had mild COVID-19 (a few samples of this study predate the infection). Cell type and time point are not known. The sample consisted of PBMCs or a T cell subset sorted from them (not recorded which). In DNA form, the CDR3 reads TGTGCCAGCAGTGGGGACAGTAAGGAGACCCAGTACTTC. Translation: CASSGDSKETQYF.